The clone carrying this T cell receptor (beta chain) was seen a few times. The antigen is not known. None of the included patients had other autoimmune diseases, uncontrolled infections, pregnancy or lactation, as these led to exclusion. Clinical symptoms, serum thyroxine, TRAb, thyroid ultrasound and orbital computed tomography were relied on for diagnosis. Germline CDR1 reads LNHNV; CDR2 reads YYDKDF (reference sequence). There are 14 residues in the CDR3. V was pared by 3 bases and J by 4 bases, with 12 bases between. The sample originates from a study of Graves' ophthalmopathy and Graves' hyperthyroidism. RNA transcripts yielded amplified TCR beta CDR3 regions. HTBI primers were used in a first-round RT-PCR, which preceded a second-round multiplex PCR. One entry per CDR3 protein, called by TCRdb with MiXCR from the multiplex PCR reads. Among over a million distinct CDR3 sequences listed, about two fifths were seen once.

General study findings and limits: Most thyroid clonotypes with frequency above 0.001 were detected in blood too.

The sequenced sample was peripheral blood or thyroid tissue (not recorded which). V is TRBV15 and J is TRBJ1-2; D remains ambiguous. This TCR came from an adult man with Graves' hyperthyroidism. The CDR3 sequence is CATSSKGLGYGYTF. The DNA for the CDR3 is TGTGCCACCAGCAGTAAGGGTTTGGGCTATGGCTACACCTTC.